The 21 T cell receptor beta chains in this list originate from one sample, sequenced in a study of cytomegalovirus exposure and HLA in healthy donors. The primer mix had 60 Vbeta and 13 Jbeta primers. Assay used: immunoSEQ multiplex PCR; TCRdb lists only in-frame clones, some missing. Seen here are some 200,000 clones, about 89% observed once, and the top ten hold over 0.95%. Sequencing input: PBMCs. The receptor set was obtained from a woman aged 18-29 years in good health and CMV-seronegative.

The chain employs TRBV7-9 and TRBJ1-3, with TRBD1 as a possible D gene (5 bases). Germline CDR1 and CDR2: SEHNR and FQNEAQ (reference sequence). This CDR3 is 15 amino acids long. The V end was cut by 7 bases, the J end by 2 bases, with 15 bases between. The CDR3 sequence: CASNVQGEAGNTIYF. CDR3 sequence (DNA): TGTGCCAGCAACGTTCAAGGGGAGGCTGGAAACACCATATATTTT. The complete variable domain, with remaining parts taken from reference TRBV7-9 and TRBJ1-3, reads DTGVSQNPRHKITKRGQNVTFRCDPISEHNRLYWYRQTLGQGPEFLTYFQNEAQLEKSRLLSDRFSAERPKGSFSTLEIQRTEQGDSAMYLCASNVQGEAGNTIYFGEGSWLTVV.

V and J are TRBV5-1 and TRBJ2-4; TRBD2 matches 11 bases. The germline gives CDR1 SGHRS, CDR2 YFSETQ. CDR3 size: 16 residues. Trimming removed 4 bases from V and 1 base from J; junction bases left unmatched: 4. The CDR3 sequence is CASSPSSGGAKNIQYF. The CDR3 nucleotides read TGCGCCAGCAGCCCCTCTAGCGGGGGGGCCAAAAACATTCAGTACTTC.

The rearrangement uses TRBV19 and TRBJ1-2; D remains unclear. The V gene lost 3 bases and the J gene lost 8 bases, with 13 bases spanning the gap. This CDR3 comprises 13 residues. Germline V gene sequence: CDR1 LNHDA, CDR2 SQIVND (reference sequence). CDR3 nucleotides: TGTGCCAGTAGTATGGGAGTCAGAGGAGGCTACACCTTC. Protein: CASSMGVRGGYTF.

This chain uses TRBV4-1 with TRBJ2-5; TRBD2 aligns across 13 bases. The CDR3 is 17 amino acids. V shed 9 bases, J shed 4 bases, and the junction held 14 bases outside the gene matches. Germline V gives CDR1 MGHRA, CDR2 YSYEKL. CDR3: CASSRTSGRGAAETQYF. The CDR3 nucleotides read TGCGCCAGTTCGAGGACTAGCGGGAGAGGGGCGGCAGAGACCCAGTACTTC.

This chain links TRBV19 with TRBJ2-7; weak D call: TRBD1 (6 bases). From germline, CDR1 is LNHDA and CDR2 SQIVND (reference sequence). This CDR3 contains 11 residues. V was cut by 8 bases and J by 6 bases, with 11 bases left in between. CDR3 bases: TGTGCCAGTGGGACCAGGGGCGAGCAGTACTTC. Its translation: CASGTRGEQYF.

The chain employs TRBV7-7 and TRBJ1-5, with 7 bases fitting TRBD1. Germline loops: CDR1 SSHAT, CDR2 FNYEAQ (reference sequence). This CDR3 spans 16 amino acids. Trimming took 3 bases from V and 5 from J; bases not matched to a gene: 10. CDR3 sequence: CASSLEWRGRYQPQHF. CDR3 DNA: TGTGCCAGCAGCTTGGAGTGGAGGGGGCGTTATCAGCCCCAGCATTTT.

This chain links TRBV5-1 with TRBJ1-2; D remains unclear. CDR3 length: 15 residues. Germline-derived CDR1 and CDR2 are SGHRS and YFSETQ. Deletions cut 4 bases from V and 5 bases from J, with 18 bases between. The chain's CDR3 is CASSPGGSVQYGYTF. The CDR3 DNA reads as TGCGCCAGCAGCCCAGGCGGGTCGGTGCAGTATGGCTACACCTTC.

The rearrangement joins TRBV2 to TRBJ1-2; a weak D match, TRBD1 (6 bases). The ends were cut back, 3 bases at V and 4 bases at J, with 12 bases in the middle. Germline V gene sequence: CDR1 SNHLY, CDR2 FYNNEI. There are 14 residues in the CDR3. CDR3 in DNA: TGTGCCAGCAGTGAGTCCTGGACAGCCTATGGCTACACCTTC. This translates into CASSESWTAYGYTF. The variable domain in full, with the rest retrieved from reference TRBV2 and TRBJ1-2, is EPEVTQTPSHQVTQMGQEVILRCVPISNHLYFYWYRQILGQKVEFLVSFYNNEISEKSEIFDDQFSVERPDGSNFTLKIRSTKLEDSAMYFCASSESWTAYGYTFGSGTRLTVV.

This chain joins TRBV4-2 and TRBJ2-3, with 11 bases matching TRBD2. CDR1 is LGHNA and CDR2 is YNFKEQ in the germline V gene. J lost 2 bases, V lost 0 bases, and 10 bases had no gene match. There are 19 residues in the CDR3. For the CDR3, the DNA is TGTGCCAGCAGCCAAGATCTGACTAGCGGGACAGTAACCACAGATACGCAGTATTTT. This encodes CASSQDLTSGTVTTDTQYF.

The chain has TRBV29-1 and TRBJ2-7, with D possibly TRBD1 on 6 matching bases. The CDR3 length is 13 residues. Germline V gene data show CDR1 as SQVTM and CDR2 as ANQGSEA. Deletions cut 7 bases from V and 3 bases from J, with 16 bases between. CDR3 bases: TGCAGCGGACGGGGCAGGGGTGACTACGAGCAGTACTTC. It encodes CSGRGRGDYEQYF.

The gene calls are TRBV7-9 and TRBJ1-5; D uncertain. Trimming took 3 bases from V and 4 from J, leaving 7 bases between them. The CDR3 is made up of 13 amino acids. CDR1 is SEHNR, CDR2 FQNEAQ, per germline (reference sequence). Here the CDR3 DNA reads TGTGCCAGCAGCTTCCCAGGTAATCAGCCCCAGCATTTT. Translating it yields CASSFPGNQPQHF.

CDR3 sequence: CASSLLRTGMSGYTF. DNA of the CDR3: TGTGCCAGCAGCTTACTTCGTACAGGGATGAGTGGCTACACCTTC. This chain connects TRBV7-2 to TRBJ1-2; D might be TRBD1 (6 bases). Trimming took 2 bases from V and 7 from J, leaving 17 bases between them. The CDR3 runs to 15 residues. Germline-derived CDR1 and CDR2 are SGHTA and FQGNSA.

The V gene is TRBV5-1, the J gene TRBJ2-5; 11 bases line up with TRBD2. The trim removed 6 bases at V and 1 base at J, leaving 8 bases unmatched. Germline V gene data show CDR1 as SGHRS and CDR2 as YFSETQ. This CDR3 is 16 amino acids long. The CDR3 spells CASIPGLAVIQETQYF. The CDR3, as DNA: TGCGCCAGCATACCGGGACTAGCGGTGATCCAAGAGACCCAGTACTTC.

CDR3 coding DNA: TGTGCCAGCAGCTTAGGACTAGCGGGAGGTGTGAAAAACATTCAGTACTTC. It yields the protein CASSLGLAGGVKNIQYF. This chain connects TRBV11-2 to TRBJ2-4; 13 bases are a match to TRBD2. CDR1 and CDR2 from the germline V gene are SGHAT and FQNNGV. The CDR3 is made up of 17 amino acids. The V and J ends lost 1 base and 4 bases, in that order; junction bases with no gene match: 4.

The J gene is TRBJ1-3, the V gene TRBV7-8, with D perhaps TRBD1 (5 bases). Trimming took 5 bases from V and 4 from J, leaving 18 bases between them. Germline CDR1 and CDR2: SGHVS and FQNEAQ. CDR3 length equals 16 residues. The CDR3 nucleotides read TGTGCCAGCAGCGGCAGAGGGGTAGGAGGGGGAAACACCATATATTTT. Translating it yields CASSGRGVGGGNTIYF.

The chain joins TRBV6-5 to TRBJ1-1, with TRBD1 matching 8 bases. Germline lookup yields CDR1 MNHEY and CDR2 SVGAGI. There are 15 residues in the CDR3. Trimming took 5 bases from V and 10 from J; bases not matched to a gene: 15. DNA of the CDR3: TGTGCCAGCAGTCACGAAAAGACAGGGGCGGTTGGAGCTTTCTTT. This encodes CASSHEKTGAVGAFF.

The rearrangement links TRBV5-1 to TRBJ2-7; D is undetermined. Trimming took off 4 bases at V and 6 bases at J, with 14 bases between the two ends. Germline values: CDR1 SGHRS, CDR2 YFSETQ. This CDR3 is built from 13 residues. The CDR3 DNA sequence: TGCGCCAGCAGCCCGTCCTCCCCCGGCGAGCAGTACTTC. As protein: CASSPSSPGEQYF.

The genes are TRBV7-3 and TRBJ2-7; 8 nucleotides align to TRBD2. CDR1 is SGHTA and CDR2 is FQGTGA in the germline V gene. The CDR3 is 15 amino acids. Trimming at V came to 4 bases and at J to 2 bases, leaving 7 bases not matched to a gene. The CDR3 here is CASSSGGGSPYEQYF. DNA for the CDR3: TGTGCCAGCAGCTCCGGGGGGGGCAGTCCCTACGAGCAGTACTTC.

This clone was picked up one time. This chain uses TRBV19 with TRBJ1-1; no firm D call. Per germline, CDR1 LNHDA and CDR2 SQIVND (reference sequence). This CDR3 is built from 14 residues. The V end was cut by 1 base, the J end by 5 bases, with 11 bases between. CDR3 protein: CASSIAVRETEAFF. In DNA form, the CDR3 reads TGTGCCAGTAGTATAGCTGTTAGAGAAACTGAAGCTTTCTTT.

The CDR3 coding sequence is TGTGCCAGCAGCTTAGGCCAAGGGGTAAGGGCGAACACTGAAGCTTTCTTT. Protein: CASSLGQGVRANTEAFF. The V gene is TRBV7-9, the J gene TRBJ1-1, with TRBD1 as a possible D gene (5 bases). Germline V CDR1 and CDR2: SEHNR, FQNEAQ (reference sequence). V was clipped by 1 base and J by 1 base, with 16 bases between them. CDR3 length: 17 residues.

The gene calls are TRBV29-1 and TRBJ1-2, with D possibly TRBD1 on 5 matching bases. There are 10 residues in the CDR3. CDR1 is SQVTM and CDR2 is ANQGSEA in the germline V gene. V dropped 6 bases and J dropped 6 bases, with 8 bases sitting between them. CDR3 sequence (DNA): TGCAGCGTCGGAGGGGATGGCTACACCTTC. Its protein is CSVGGDGYTF.